This record concerns one TCR beta chain sequence. What it binds is unknown. With 60 Vbeta and 13 Jbeta primers, the PCR was carried out. Assay: immunoSEQ multiplex PCR; the TCRdb copy retains only in-frame clones and omits some. Of 150,000 to 200,000 clones in the sample, 75% to 85% were seen once. Trimming took 1 base from V and 7 from J; bases not matched to a gene: 3. The CDR3 is 14 amino acids. Germline V gene lookup returns CDR1 LNHDA and CDR2 SQIVND (reference sequence). This specimen belongs to a study of cytomegalovirus exposure and HLA in healthy donors. Study results and limitations: For most TCR sequences rarity was the rule, although some public TCRs occurred in many donors. A highly shared variant cluster was judged a likely technical artifact.

The TCR sequence derives from a boy younger than 18 in good health and CMV-seronegative. The chain uses TRBV19 and TRBJ1-4, with 7 bases lining up with TRBD1. Sequencing was performed on PBMCs. CDR3 bases: TGTGCCAGTAGTATAGTGGGACAGCCTGAAAAACTGTTTTTT. Its protein is CASSIVGQPEKLFF.